Detailed here is one T cell receptor beta chain. Germline V gene data show CDR1 as MDHEN and CDR2 as SYDVKM. With 6 bases removed from V and 3 bases from J, the gap between germline ends came to 8 bases. This CDR3 comprises 12 residues. These data come from a study of blood T cell repertoires in COVID-19. The wider study: PBMCs, B-cell-depleted T cells, or T cells provided the cDNA or gDNA that made up the material.

This table comes from immunoSEQ multiplex PCR, and its TCRdb copy is limited to in-frame clones, with some not included. The sample contains hundreds of thousands of clones, 75% to 90% of which appear only once. The receptor comes from a woman in her forties or fifties who had recovered from COVID-19. The J gene is TRBJ1-2, the V gene TRBV28; D not resolved. Sequenced material: peripheral blood. The CDR3 nucleotides are TGTGCCAGCAGCCCTGTAGACTATGGCTACACCTTC. Its translation is CASSPVDYGYTF.